The subject of this entry is one T cell receptor (beta chain). Its antigen is undetermined. The record originates from a study of cytomegalovirus exposure and HLA in healthy donors. Use of 60 Vbeta and 13 Jbeta primers characterized the PCR. Only in-frame clones appear in the TCRdb table, and some are missing; sequencing was by immunoSEQ multiplex PCR. Here the sample spans about 150,000 clones, roughly 10% being singletons. The CDR3 consists of 18 residues. Per the germline V gene, CDR1 is MNHEY and CDR2 is SMNVEV (reference sequence). V lost 0 bases, J lost 4 bases, and 20 bases lay in between. General study findings and limits: In vitro confirmation showed three CMV-associated chains to be CMV antigen specific.

The chain links TRBV27 to TRBJ2-3; a weak D match, TRBD2 (6 bases). Sequenced: PBMCs. This TCR was recovered from a man aged 50 to 59 in good health and CMV-seronegative. CDR3 sequence (DNA): TGTGCCAGCAGTTTATCGCCCCCGGGGGTACCGTTTTCAGATACGCAGTATTTT. This encodes CASSLSPPGVPFSDTQYF.